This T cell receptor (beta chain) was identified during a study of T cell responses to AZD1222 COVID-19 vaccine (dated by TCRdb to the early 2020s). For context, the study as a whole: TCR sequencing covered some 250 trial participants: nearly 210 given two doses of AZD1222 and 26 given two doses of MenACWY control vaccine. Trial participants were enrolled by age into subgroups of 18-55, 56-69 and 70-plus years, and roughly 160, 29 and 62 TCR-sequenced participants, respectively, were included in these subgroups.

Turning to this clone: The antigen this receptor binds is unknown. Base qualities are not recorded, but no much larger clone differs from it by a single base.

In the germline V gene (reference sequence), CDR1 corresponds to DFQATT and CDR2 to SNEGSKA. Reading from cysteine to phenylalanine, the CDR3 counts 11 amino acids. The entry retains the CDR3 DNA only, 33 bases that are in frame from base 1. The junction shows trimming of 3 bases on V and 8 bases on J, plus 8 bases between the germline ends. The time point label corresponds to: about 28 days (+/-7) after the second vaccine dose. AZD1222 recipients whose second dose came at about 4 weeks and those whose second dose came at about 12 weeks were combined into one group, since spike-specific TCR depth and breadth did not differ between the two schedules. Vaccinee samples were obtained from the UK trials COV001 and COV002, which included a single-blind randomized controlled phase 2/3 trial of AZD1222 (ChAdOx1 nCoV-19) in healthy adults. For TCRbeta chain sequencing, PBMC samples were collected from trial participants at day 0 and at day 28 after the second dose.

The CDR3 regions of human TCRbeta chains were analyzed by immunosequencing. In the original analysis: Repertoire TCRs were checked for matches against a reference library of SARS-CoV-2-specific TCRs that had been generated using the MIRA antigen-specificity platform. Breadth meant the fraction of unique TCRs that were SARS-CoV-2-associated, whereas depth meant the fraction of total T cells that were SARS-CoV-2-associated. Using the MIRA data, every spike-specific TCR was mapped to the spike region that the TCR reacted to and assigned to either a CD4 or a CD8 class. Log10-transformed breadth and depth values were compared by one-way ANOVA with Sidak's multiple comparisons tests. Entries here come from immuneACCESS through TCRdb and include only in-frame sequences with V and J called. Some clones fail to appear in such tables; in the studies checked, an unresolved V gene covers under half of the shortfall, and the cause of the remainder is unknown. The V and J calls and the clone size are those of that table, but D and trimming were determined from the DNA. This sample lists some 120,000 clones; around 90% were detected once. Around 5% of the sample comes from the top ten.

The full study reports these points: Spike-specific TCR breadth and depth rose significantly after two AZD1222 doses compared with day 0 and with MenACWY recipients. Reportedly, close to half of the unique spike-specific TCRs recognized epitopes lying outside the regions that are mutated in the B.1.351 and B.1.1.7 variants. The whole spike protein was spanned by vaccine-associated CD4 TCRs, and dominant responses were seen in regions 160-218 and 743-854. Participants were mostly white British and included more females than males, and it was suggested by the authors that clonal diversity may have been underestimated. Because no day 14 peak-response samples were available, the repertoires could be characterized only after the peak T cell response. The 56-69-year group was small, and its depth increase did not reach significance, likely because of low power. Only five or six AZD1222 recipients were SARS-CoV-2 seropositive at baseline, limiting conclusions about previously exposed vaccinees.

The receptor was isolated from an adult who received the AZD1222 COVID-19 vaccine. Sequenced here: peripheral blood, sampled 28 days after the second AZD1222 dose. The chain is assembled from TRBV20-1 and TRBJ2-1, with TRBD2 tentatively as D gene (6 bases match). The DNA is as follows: TGCAGTGCTAGCCAGCGGGATGAGCAGTTCTTC. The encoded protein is CSASQRDEQFF.